The TCR beta chain under discussion was sequenced for a study of blood T cells in healthy people across ages. The use of a sample-barcoded 5' primer and a J-beta primer mix characterized a second PCR of roughly 7 to 12 cycles. Each CDR3 protein gets one entry after TCRdb re-called the 5' RACE reads with MiXCR. The sample consists of about 1.5 million distinct CDR3 sequences, roughly 43% of them appearing once. From germline, CDR1 is SGHRS and CDR2 YFSETQ. The CDR3 runs 12 residues. Trimming removed 4 bases from V and 10 bases from J, with 9 bases in between. This clonotype originated in a young woman in good health. The chain carries TRBV5-1 and TRBJ1-6; D gene ambiguous. The sequencing input was blood. This CDR3 is CASSVEGSPLHF. The CDR3 DNA follows: TGCGCCAGCAGCGTGGAGGGCTCACCCCTCCACTTT.